This is a list of T cell receptor beta chains from one sample in a study of blood T cell repertoires in COVID-19. Assay used: immunoSEQ multiplex PCR; TCRdb lists only in-frame clones, some missing. The sample records 150,000 or so clones, around 84% being singletons. The sample was peripheral blood. These receptors were collected from a man between 60 and 75 years old with COVID-19, enrolled during active disease. CDR3s include the opening cysteine and the closing phenylalanine or tryptophan. Fields, in order: J gene, V gene, clone size, D gene, CDR3 protein, CDR3 DNA. D genes are given only for firm matches. Clone sizes are given selectively: once, few, many, or a class where the clone is expanded.

J: TRBJ1-6; V: TRBV7-2; size: NA; D: NA; CDR3: CASSFARDRGSPLHF; DNA: TGTGCCAGCAGCTTCGCGCGGGACCGTGGCTCACCCCTCCACTTT
J: TRBJ2-1; V: TRBV7-2; size: NA; D: TRBD2; CDR3: CASSSQGLATNEQFF; DNA: TGTGCCAGCAGCTCCCAGGGACTAGCAACCAATGAGCAGTTCTTC
J: TRBJ2-5; V: TRBV13; size: NA; D: NA; CDR3: CASSGKQGETQYF; DNA: TGTGCCAGCAGCGGAAAACAGGGAGAGACCCAGTACTTC
J: TRBJ2-1; V: TRBV27; size: NA; D: NA; CDR3: CASSLSMGPGGFF; DNA: TGTGCCAGCAGTTTATCGATGGGACCCGGGGGGTTCTTC
J: TRBJ2-7; V: TRBV11-2; size: few; D: TRBD2; CDR3: CASSLAGGGSEQYF; DNA: TGTGCCAGCAGCTTAGCTGGGGGGGGGAGCGAGCAGTACTTC
J: TRBJ2-2; V: TRBV4-1; size: NA; D: NA; CDR3: CASSQERGTQNTGELFF; DNA: TGCGCCAGCAGCCAAGAGCGGGGGACACAGAACACCGGGGAGCTGTTTTTT
J: TRBJ1-2; V: TRBV7-2; size: NA; D: NA; CDR3: CASSLGLTVNGYTF; DNA: TGTGCCAGCAGCTTAGGCCTGACTGTGAATGGCTACACCTTC
J: TRBJ1-5; V: TRBV21-1; size: NA; D: NA; CDR3: CARGRTHPTWSNQPQHF; DNA: TGTGCCAGGGGTCGGACTCACCCAACGTGGAGCAATCAGCCCCAGCATTTT
J: TRBJ1-1; V: TRBV25-1; size: few; D: NA; CDR3: CASKDAGNTEAFF; DNA: TGTGCCAGCAAAGACGCGGGCAACACTGAAGCTTTCTTT
J: TRBJ1-1; V: TRBV9; size: NA; D: TRBD1; CDR3: CASSGSGQGRNTEAFF; DNA: TGTGCCAGCAGCGGATCGGGACAGGGGAGGAACACTGAAGCTTTCTTT
J: TRBJ1-2; V: TRBV12-3/TRBV12-4; size: NA; D: TRBD1; CDR3: CASSRSGGGYTF; DNA: TGTGCCAGCAGCCGATCAGGGGGTGGCTACACCTTC